The 2 T cell receptor beta chains given below trace back to one sample, sequenced in a study of cytomegalovirus exposure and HLA in healthy donors. It was with 60 Vbeta and 13 Jbeta primers that the PCR ran. Here immunoSEQ multiplex PCR was the method, and the copy in TCRdb shows in-frame clones only, minus some. The sample yields 140,000 to 150,000 clones, about 85% seen once. The source material was PBMCs. The receptors stem from a boy between 2 and 10 years old in good health and CMV-seronegative.

The chain employs TRBV7-8 and TRBJ1-5; a weak D match, TRBD1 (5 bases). Germline CDR1 SGHVS, CDR2 FQNEAQ. The CDR3 covers 17 residues. The V end was cut by 1 base, the J end by 1 base, with 14 bases between. CDR3 nucleotides: TGTGCCAGCAGCTTAGGGGCCAGGGTGATAAGCAATCAGCCCCAGCATTTT. This translates into CASSLGARVISNQPQHF.

The chain employs TRBV18 and TRBJ1-4; no definite D call. CDR3 length: 14 residues. Trimming shortened V by 3 bases and J by 1 base, and 6 bases separated the two germline ends. Germline V gene lookup returns CDR1 KGHSH and CDR2 LQKENI. DNA of the CDR3: TGTGCCAGCTCACCGGGCCTAACTAATGAAAAACTGTTTTTT. Its translation is CASSPGLTNEKLFF.